Included here is one T cell receptor (beta chain) sequence, with context. Sequenced by immunoSEQ multiplex PCR; TCRdb stores in-frame clones only, minus some. The sample has fewer than 350,000 clones, 88% seen once. Participants were aged about 18 to 90 years, lived in about two dozen US areas, and enrolled virtually. Clinical history as reported by participants underpinned cohort assignment. The entry originates in a study of blood T cell repertoires in COVID-19. Study-level information: Specimens from acute and convalescent COVID-19 originated in the United States, Italy and Spain. Sources were T cells, B-cell-depleted T cells, or PBMCs; the material itself was cDNA or gDNA.

The CDR3 spans 15 residues. With V trimmed by 9 bases and J by 1 base, 5 bases remained unmatched. Looked up from germline, CDR1 is SGDLS and CDR2 is YYNGEE. The receptor's source is a young woman who had been exposed to COVID-19. Sample: PBMCs or T cells enriched from blood (not recorded which). This chain joins TRBV9 and TRBJ2-2; 11 nucleotides line up with TRBD2. This chain's CDR3 is CATGGTSGNTGELFF. The CDR3 DNA reads TGTGCCACCGGCGGGACTAGCGGGAACACCGGGGAGCTGTTTTTT.